The 21 T cell receptor beta chains listed next were all sequenced from one sample in a study of identical twins. TCRdb called the 5' RACE reads again in MiXCR, with one record for every CDR3 protein. The sample gives approximately 680,000 distinct CDR3 sequences, about 7.1% of which show up once; 1.6% is in the top ten. These records were also assigned to another study, of yellow fever vaccine responses in identical twins.

The sequenced material came from PBMCs. Every receptor here comes from a woman aged 18 to 35 in good health.

This clonotype was detected only a few times. The rearrangement links TRBV5-1 to TRBJ2-1; possibly TRBD1 for D (6 bases). The CDR3 has 17 amino acids. In germline, CDR1 is SGHRS, CDR2 YFSETQ. V lost 4 bases to trimming and J lost 0 bases, with 17 bases between them. The CDR3: CASSKSVGHDSYNEQFF. The CDR3 bases are TGCGCCAGCAGCAAATCCGTGGGACACGACTCCTACAATGAGCAGTTCTTC.

V and J are TRBV20-1 and TRBJ2-1, with 8 bases lining up with TRBD2. The V and J ends lost 2 bases and 0 bases, in that order; junction bases with no gene match: 6. CDR1 DFQATT and CDR2 SNEGSKA come from the germline V gene (reference sequence). This CDR3 has 16 residues. The CDR3 spells CSARFPGLDSYNEQFF. The CDR3 nucleotides are TGCAGTGCTAGATTCCCGGGACTAGACTCCTACAATGAGCAGTTCTTC.

The sample holds a few counts of this clonotype. This chain links TRBV7-9 with TRBJ1-5; 7 nucleotides align to TRBD1. The V segment lost 5 bases and the J segment 11 bases; nucleotides outside the gene matches: 15. CDR3 length: 15 residues. The germline V gene encodes CDR1 SEHNR and CDR2 FQNEAQ (reference sequence). The CDR3 loop is CASSVGTASIRSQHF. The DNA for the CDR3 is TGTGCCAGCAGCGTCGGGACAGCCTCTATTAGGTCCCAGCATTTT.

This clonotype was found many times. The chain joins TRBV24-1 to TRBJ1-5, with D unresolved. Between the trimmed V and J ends, which lost 9 bases and 0 bases, there was a span of 11 bases. The CDR3 covers 14 residues. Looked up from germline, CDR1 is KGHDR and CDR2 is SFDVKD. CDR3 DNA: TGTGCCACCGGGCGAAAGGGTAGCAATCAGCCCCAGCATTTT. Residues: CATGRKGSNQPQHF.

In this sample, this clonotype turned up a few times. The CDR3 protein is CASSSLRTGGRNEKLFF. The CDR3 region has the DNA TGTGCCAGCAGTTCCTTAAGGACAGGGGGTCGAAATGAAAAACTGTTTTTT. This chain links TRBV6-5 with TRBJ1-4; 10 positions agree with TRBD1. Germline trimming cut 4 bases from V and 5 bases from J; bases unmatched to any gene: 10. This CDR3 has 17 amino acids. Germline-derived CDR1 and CDR2 are MNHEY and SVGAGI.

The chain uses TRBV18 and TRBJ2-1, with 7 positions matching TRBD2. The CDR3 consists of 14 residues. In germline, CDR1 is KGHSH, CDR2 LQKENI. V dropped 5 bases and J dropped 6; count of bases not matched to a gene: 7. The CDR3 nucleotides are TGTGCCAGCTCATTCCTCGGGACTACCAATGAGCAGTTCTTC. This codes for CASSFLGTTNEQFF.

This clonotype was observed a handful of times. V and J are TRBV6-1 and TRBJ2-1; 8 bases match TRBD2. This CDR3 is built from 15 residues. CDR1 is MNHNS and CDR2 is SASEGT in the germline V gene. V gave up 6 bases and J gave up 3 bases; unmatched junction bases: 7. The CDR3 nucleotides read TGTGCCAGCAGACCCGCTAGCGGGCTCTACAATGAGCAGTTCTTC. Encoded protein: CASRPASGLYNEQFF.

This clonotype was recorded at least ten times. This sequence joins TRBV4-2 and TRBJ1-5; D not resolved. Germline CDR1 LGHNA, CDR2 YNFKEQ. The V gene lost 4 bases and the J gene lost 0 bases, with 7 bases spanning the gap. This CDR3 has 14 residues. The CDR3 spells CASSPLSSNQPQHF. For the CDR3, the DNA is TGTGCCAGCAGCCCCCTATCTAGCAATCAGCCCCAGCATTTT.

This clonotype was seen at least ten times. The chain joins TRBV20-1 to TRBJ1-2; 9 bases are a match to TRBD1. V lost 4 bases and J lost 2; bases outside the gene matches: 8. The CDR3 contains 15 residues. Germline CDR1 DFQATT, CDR2 SNEGSKA (reference sequence). The DNA of the CDR3 is TGCAGTGCTATCCCCGCCGGGACAGGGAACTATGGCTACACCTTC. This codes for CSAIPAGTGNYGYTF.

This clonotype has only a few counts. V and J are TRBV12-3 or TRBV12-4 and TRBJ1-5; 7 bases are shared with TRBD1. This CDR3 has 15 residues. Losses at the gene ends were 6 bases for V and 3 bases for J; bases not matched to a gene: 8. The CDR3 spells CASSRDSVINQPQHF. The CDR3 nucleotides read TGTGCCAGCAGCCGGGACAGTGTGATCAATCAGCCCCAGCATTTT.

The chain recombines TRBV2 with TRBJ2-7, with D possibly matching TRBD2 (6 bases). Germline loops: CDR1 SNHLY, CDR2 FYNNEI. Trimming took off 6 bases at V and 6 bases at J, with 15 bases between the two ends. This CDR3 contains 13 residues. The CDR3 region is CASSPWRDSEQYF. For the CDR3, the DNA is TGTGCCAGCAGCCCTTGGCGGGACTCCGAGCAGTACTTC.

This clonotype showed up many times. The chain employs TRBV15 and TRBJ1-6; TRBD1 agrees at 9 bases. CDR1 and CDR2 from the germline V gene are LNHNV and YYDKDF (reference sequence). The CDR3 covers 15 residues. J lost 7 bases, V lost 2 bases, and 3 bases had no gene match. CDR3 sequence reads: CATSRLGTGNSPLHF. In DNA form, the CDR3 reads TGTGCCACCAGCAGATTGGGGACAGGGAATTCACCCCTCCACTTT.

The chain is built from TRBV29-1 and TRBJ2-2; D gene unclear. The germline gives CDR1 SQVTM, CDR2 ANQGSEA. V was cut by 4 bases and J by 2 bases, with 8 bases left in between. The CDR3 contains 13 residues. The CDR3 nucleotides are TGCAGCGTTGGGGGAACTAACACCGGGGAGCTGTTTTTT. This gives the protein CSVGGTNTGELFF.

This clonotype has just a few counts. J is TRBJ2-2 and V is TRBV29-1, with 13 bases identical to TRBD2. This CDR3 contains 15 residues. Germline CDR1 SQVTM, CDR2 ANQGSEA. With V trimmed by 7 bases and J by 5 bases, 7 bases remained unmatched. The CDR3 reads CSGRLAGGGTGELFF. The CDR3 DNA reads as TGCAGCGGCAGACTAGCGGGAGGCGGTACCGGGGAGCTGTTTTTT.

This clonotype turned up a few times. The V call is TRBV12-3 or TRBV12-4, the J call TRBJ2-3, with 10 bases identical to TRBD2. This CDR3 has 16 amino acids. V was clipped by 4 bases and J by 1 base; unmatched bases: 5. Here the CDR3 reads CASSSPGTSGTDTQYF. The CDR3 DNA is TGTGCCAGCAGTTCCCCCGGGACTAGCGGCACAGATACGCAGTATTTT.

This chain uses TRBV7-6 with TRBJ2-1, with 7 bases matching TRBD1. V shed 1 base and J 6 bases; nucleotides not matched to a gene: 3. Germline CDR1 and CDR2: SGHVS and FNYEAQ. This CDR3 is built from 14 residues. DNA of the CDR3: TGTGCCAGCAGCTTAGGGACAGGAATCAATGAGCAGTTCTTC. It yields the protein CASSLGTGINEQFF.

This clonotype has more than one count but fewer than ten. This chain connects TRBV14 to TRBJ2-4, with a possible D match to TRBD1 (5 bases). CDR1 SGHDN and CDR2 FVKESK come from the germline V gene. The ends were cut back, 4 bases at V and 0 bases at J, with 13 bases in the middle. The CDR3 runs to 16 residues. CDR3 residues: CASSLTQGLAKNIQYF. CDR3 in DNA: TGTGCCAGCAGCCTCACTCAGGGATTAGCCAAAAACATTCAGTACTTC.

This sequence joins TRBV15 and TRBJ1-2; no firm D call. Germline assignment: CDR1 LNHNV and CDR2 YYDKDF (reference sequence). The CDR3 length is 13 residues. The ends were cut back, 4 bases at V and 4 bases at J, with 10 bases in the middle. CDR3 region: CATSKSEPYGYTF. DNA for the CDR3: TGTGCCACCAGCAAGTCAGAACCCTATGGCTACACCTTC.

This clonotype has a handful of counts. The chain has TRBV5-1 and TRBJ2-3; D is unclear. The germline gives CDR1 SGHRS, CDR2 YFSETQ. V was clipped by 4 bases and J by 0 bases, with 15 bases between them. This CDR3 has 16 amino acids. The CDR3, as DNA: TGCGCCAGCAGCCCCGGTAGTAGTTCTAGCACAGATACGCAGTATTTT. It translates to CASSPGSSSSTDTQYF.

To note about this clonotype: One end of the junction fails to match germline, which may point to a read error. This chain joins TRBV7-3 and TRBJ2-7; TRBD2 agrees at 7 bases. The CDR3 is 16 residues long. Germline V lookup: CDR1 SGHTA, CDR2 FQGTGA. CDR3 amino acids: CASSLSVAGLSNEQYF. The CDR3 coding sequence is TGTGCCAGCAGCTTAAGCGTAGCGGGCCTCTCCAACGAGCAGTACTTC.

This clonotype occurred many times. The rearrangement links TRBV12-3 or TRBV12-4 to TRBJ1-4; D not resolved. Trimming shortened V by 5 bases and J by 6 bases, and 13 bases separated the two germline ends. The CDR3 sequence is 14 residues long. Here the CDR3 DNA reads TGTGCCAGCAGTACCTCGCGCCGGTATGAAAAACTGTTTTTT. It is translated as CASSTSRRYEKLFF.